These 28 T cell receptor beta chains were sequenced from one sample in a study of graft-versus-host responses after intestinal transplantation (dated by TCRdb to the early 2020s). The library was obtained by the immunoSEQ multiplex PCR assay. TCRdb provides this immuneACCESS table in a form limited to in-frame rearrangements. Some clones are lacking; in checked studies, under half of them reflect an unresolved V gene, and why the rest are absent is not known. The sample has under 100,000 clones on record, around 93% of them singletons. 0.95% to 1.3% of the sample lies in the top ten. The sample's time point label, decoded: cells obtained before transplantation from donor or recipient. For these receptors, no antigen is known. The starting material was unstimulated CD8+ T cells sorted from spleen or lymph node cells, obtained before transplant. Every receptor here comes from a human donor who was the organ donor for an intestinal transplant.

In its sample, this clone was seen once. CDR3 sequence: CASSLSGGGDEQFF. The CDR3 coding sequence is TGTGCCAGCAGCCTTAGCGGGGGTGGGGATGAGCAGTTCTTC. The V and J genes are TRBV4-2 and TRBJ2-1; TRBD2 matches at 9 bases. Germline CDR1 and CDR2: LGHNA and YNFKEQ. V lost 4 bases and J lost 8; bases outside the gene matches: 6. The CDR3 loop spans 14 amino acids.

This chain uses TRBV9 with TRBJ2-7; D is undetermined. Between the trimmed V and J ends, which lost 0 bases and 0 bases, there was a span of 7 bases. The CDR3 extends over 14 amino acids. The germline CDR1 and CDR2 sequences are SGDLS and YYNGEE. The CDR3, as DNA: TGTGCCAGCAGCGTAGGGGCAGTCTCCTACGAGCAGTACTTC. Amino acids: CASSVGAVSYEQYF.

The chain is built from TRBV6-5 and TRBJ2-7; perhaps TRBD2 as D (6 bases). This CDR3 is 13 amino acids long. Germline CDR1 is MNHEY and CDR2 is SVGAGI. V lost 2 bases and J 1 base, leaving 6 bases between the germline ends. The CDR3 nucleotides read TGTGCCAGCAGTTACCGGGGGTCCTACGAGCAGTACTTC. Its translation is CASSYRGSYEQYF.

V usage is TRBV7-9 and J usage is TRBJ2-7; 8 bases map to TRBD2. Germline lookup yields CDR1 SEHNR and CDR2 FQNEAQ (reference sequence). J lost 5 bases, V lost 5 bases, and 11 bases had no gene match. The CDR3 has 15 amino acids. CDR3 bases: TGTGCCAGCAGCCCCGCACTAGCGGCTAGAGACGAGCAGTACTTC. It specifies CASSPALAARDEQYF.

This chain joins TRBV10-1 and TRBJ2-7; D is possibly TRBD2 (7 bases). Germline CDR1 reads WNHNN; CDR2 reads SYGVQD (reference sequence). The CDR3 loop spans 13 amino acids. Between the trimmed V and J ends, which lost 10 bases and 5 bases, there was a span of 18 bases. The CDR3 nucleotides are TGCGCCACCTTTGGGAGGGGGGGCCACGAGCAGTACTTC. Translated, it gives CATFGRGGHEQYF.

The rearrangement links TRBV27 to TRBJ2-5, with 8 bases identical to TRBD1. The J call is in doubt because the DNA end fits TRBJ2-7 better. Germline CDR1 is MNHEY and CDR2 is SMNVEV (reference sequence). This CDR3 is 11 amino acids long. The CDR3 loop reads CASRDRVEQYF. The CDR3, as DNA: TGTGCCAGCAGGGACAGGGTCGAGCAGTACTTC.

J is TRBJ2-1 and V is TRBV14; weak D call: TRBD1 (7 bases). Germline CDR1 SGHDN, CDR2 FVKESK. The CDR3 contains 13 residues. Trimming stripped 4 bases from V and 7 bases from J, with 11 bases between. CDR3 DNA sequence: TGTGCCAGCAGCCGCCAGGGGGGAAATGAGCAGTTCTTC. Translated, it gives CASSRQGGNEQFF.

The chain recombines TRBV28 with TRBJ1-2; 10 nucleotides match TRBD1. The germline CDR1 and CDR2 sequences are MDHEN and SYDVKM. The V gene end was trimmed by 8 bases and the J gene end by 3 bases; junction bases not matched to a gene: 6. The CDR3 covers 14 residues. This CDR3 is CASLPGQGHYGYTF. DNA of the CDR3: TGTGCCAGCTTACCGGGACAGGGGCACTATGGCTACACCTTC.

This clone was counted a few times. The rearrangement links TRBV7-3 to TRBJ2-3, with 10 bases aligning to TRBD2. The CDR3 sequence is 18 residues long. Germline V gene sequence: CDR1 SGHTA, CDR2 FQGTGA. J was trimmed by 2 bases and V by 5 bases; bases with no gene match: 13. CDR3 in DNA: TGTGCCAGCAGCAAAGGGACGTTAGCGGGGGGAACCACAGATACGCAGTATTTT. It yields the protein CASSKGTLAGGTTDTQYF.

CDR3 protein: CASRKRRGRPNEQFF. The CDR3, as DNA: TGTGCCAGCAGAAAAAGGAGGGGCAGACCCAATGAGCAGTTCTTC. The rearrangement uses TRBV5-6 and TRBJ2-1; possibly TRBD2 for D (6 bases). V shed 5 bases and J shed 6 bases, with 18 bases lying between them. Per the germline V gene, CDR1 is SGHDT and CDR2 is YYEEEE. The CDR3 spans 15 residues.

CDR3 sequence (DNA): TGTGCCAGCAGCCAAGCCCCAAGACAGGGGGGCTGGGACGAGCAGTACTTC. As protein: CASSQAPRQGGWDEQYF. J is TRBJ2-7 and V is TRBV14; 9 bases align to TRBD1. This CDR3 region has 17 residues. Germline V gene lookup returns CDR1 SGHDN and CDR2 FVKESK. V shed 1 base, J shed 5 bases, and the junction held 12 bases outside the gene matches.

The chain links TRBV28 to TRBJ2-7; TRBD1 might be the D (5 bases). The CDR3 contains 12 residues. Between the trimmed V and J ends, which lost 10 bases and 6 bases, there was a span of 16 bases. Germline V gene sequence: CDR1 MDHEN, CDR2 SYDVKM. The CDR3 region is CAIEVGRPEQYF. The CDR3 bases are TGTGCCATTGAAGTGGGGCGACCCGAGCAGTACTTC.

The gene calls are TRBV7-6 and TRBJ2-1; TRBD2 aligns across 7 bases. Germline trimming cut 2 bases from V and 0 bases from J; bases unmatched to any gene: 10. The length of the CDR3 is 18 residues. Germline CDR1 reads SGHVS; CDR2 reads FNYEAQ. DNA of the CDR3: TGTGCCAGCAGCTTAACGCCCAGCGGGGAAAGCTCCTACAATGAGCAGTTCTTC. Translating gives CASSLTPSGESSYNEQFF.

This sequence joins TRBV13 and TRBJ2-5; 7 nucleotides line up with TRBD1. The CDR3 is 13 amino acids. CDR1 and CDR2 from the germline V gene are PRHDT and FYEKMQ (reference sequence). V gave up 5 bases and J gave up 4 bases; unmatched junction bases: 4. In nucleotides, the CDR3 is TGTGCCAGCAGCCCCCCAGGGGGAGAGACCCAGTACTTC. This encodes CASSPPGGETQYF.

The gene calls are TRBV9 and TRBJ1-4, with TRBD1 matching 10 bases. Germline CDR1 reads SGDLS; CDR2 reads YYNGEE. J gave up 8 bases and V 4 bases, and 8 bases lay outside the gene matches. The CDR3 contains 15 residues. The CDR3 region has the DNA TGTGCCAGCAGCCCTTCGACAGGGGGCGGAGAAAAACTGTTTTTT. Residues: CASSPSTGGGEKLFF.

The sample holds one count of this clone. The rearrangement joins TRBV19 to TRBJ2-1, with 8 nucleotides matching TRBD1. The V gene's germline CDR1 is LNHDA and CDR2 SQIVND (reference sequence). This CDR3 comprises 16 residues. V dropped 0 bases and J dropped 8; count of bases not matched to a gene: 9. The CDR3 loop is CASSIEVRGLYDEQFF. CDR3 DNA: TGTGCCAGTAGTATAGAGGTCAGGGGGCTGTATGATGAGCAGTTCTTC.

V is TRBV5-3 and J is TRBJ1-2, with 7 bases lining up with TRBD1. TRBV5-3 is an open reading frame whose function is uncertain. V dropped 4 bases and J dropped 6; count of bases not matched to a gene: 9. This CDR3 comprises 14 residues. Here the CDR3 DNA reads TGTGCCAGAAGCCGCGACAGGGTATATGATGGCTACACCTTC. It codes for CARSRDRVYDGYTF.

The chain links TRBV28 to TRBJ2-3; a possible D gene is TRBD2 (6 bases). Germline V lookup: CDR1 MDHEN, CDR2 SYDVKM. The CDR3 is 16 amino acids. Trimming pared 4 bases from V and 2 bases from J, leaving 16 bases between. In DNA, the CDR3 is TGTGCCAGCAGTTCCCCCCGGCAGGACTACACAGATACGCAGTATTTT. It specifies CASSSPRQDYTDTQYF.

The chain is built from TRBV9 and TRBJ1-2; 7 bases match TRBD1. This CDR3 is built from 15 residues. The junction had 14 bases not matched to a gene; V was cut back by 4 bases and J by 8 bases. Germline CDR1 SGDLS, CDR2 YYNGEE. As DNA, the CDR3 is TGTGCCAGCAGCTTTACGGGACAGCCATTAGACGGCTACACCTTC. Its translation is CASSFTGQPLDGYTF. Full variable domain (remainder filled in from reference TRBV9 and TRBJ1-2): DSGVTQTPKHLITATGQRVTLRCSPRSGDLSVYWYQQSLDQGLQFLIQYYNGEERAKGNILERFSAQQFPDLHSELNLSSLELGDSALYFCASSFTGQPLDGYTFGSGTRLTVV.

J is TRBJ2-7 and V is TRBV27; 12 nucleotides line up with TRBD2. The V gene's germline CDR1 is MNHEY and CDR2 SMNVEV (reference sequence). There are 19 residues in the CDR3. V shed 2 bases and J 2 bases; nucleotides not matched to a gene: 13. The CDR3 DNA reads TGTGCCAGCAGTTTAGATAGGCGACTAGCGGGAGCGGGGCCCTACGAGCAGTACTTC. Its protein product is CASSLDRRLAGAGPYEQYF.

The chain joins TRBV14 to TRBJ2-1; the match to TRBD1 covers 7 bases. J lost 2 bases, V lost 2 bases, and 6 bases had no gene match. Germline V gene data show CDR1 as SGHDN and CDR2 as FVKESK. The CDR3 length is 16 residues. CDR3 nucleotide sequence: TGTGCCAGCAGCCAATCAGGGACAGAGACCTACAATGAGCAGTTCTTC. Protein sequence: CASSQSGTETYNEQFF.

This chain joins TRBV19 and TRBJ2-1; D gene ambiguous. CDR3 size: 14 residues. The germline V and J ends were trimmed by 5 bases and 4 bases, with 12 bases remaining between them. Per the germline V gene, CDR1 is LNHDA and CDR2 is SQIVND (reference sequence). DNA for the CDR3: TGTGCCAGTAGTCCGATTGACAAGTACAATGAGCAGTTCTTC. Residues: CASSPIDKYNEQFF.

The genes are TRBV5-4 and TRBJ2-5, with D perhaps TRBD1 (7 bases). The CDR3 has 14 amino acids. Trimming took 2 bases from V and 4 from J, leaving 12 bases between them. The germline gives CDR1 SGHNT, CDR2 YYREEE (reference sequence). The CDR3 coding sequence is TGTGCCAGCAGCTTCGGGCAGGGGGGAGAGACCCAGTACTTC. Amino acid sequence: CASSFGQGGETQYF.

CDR3 in amino acids: CASSPRQGAGEQYF. The CDR3, as DNA: TGCGCCAGCAGCCCCCGACAGGGGGCTGGCGAGCAGTACTTC. V gene TRBV5-1 combines with J gene TRBJ2-7, with TRBD1 matching over 10 bases. The germline V gene has CDR1 SGHRS and CDR2 YFSETQ. The CDR3 extends over 14 amino acids. V dropped 4 bases and J dropped 6; count of bases not matched to a gene: 7.

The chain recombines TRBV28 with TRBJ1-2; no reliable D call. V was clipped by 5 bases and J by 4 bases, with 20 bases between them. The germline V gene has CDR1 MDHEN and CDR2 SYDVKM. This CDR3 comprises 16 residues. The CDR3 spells CASSHRSLVVSYGYTF. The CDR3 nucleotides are TGTGCCAGCAGTCATCGATCTTTAGTAGTGAGCTATGGCTACACCTTC.

The CDR3 loop reads CASSQPYGSAGRYEQYF. As DNA, the CDR3 is TGTGCCAGCAGCCAGCCTTACGGGTCGGCGGGACGATACGAGCAGTACTTC. The chain recombines TRBV14 with TRBJ2-7; D is possibly TRBD2 (6 bases). V lost 3 bases, J lost 4 bases, and 22 bases lay in between. The CDR3 totals 17 residues. In germline, CDR1 is SGHDN, CDR2 FVKESK.

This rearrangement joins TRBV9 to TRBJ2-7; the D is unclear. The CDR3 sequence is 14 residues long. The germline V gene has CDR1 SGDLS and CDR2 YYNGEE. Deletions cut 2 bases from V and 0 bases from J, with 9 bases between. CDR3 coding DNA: TGTGCCAGCAGCGTCGCCTCGAGCTCCTACGAGCAGTACTTC. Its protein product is CASSVASSSYEQYF.

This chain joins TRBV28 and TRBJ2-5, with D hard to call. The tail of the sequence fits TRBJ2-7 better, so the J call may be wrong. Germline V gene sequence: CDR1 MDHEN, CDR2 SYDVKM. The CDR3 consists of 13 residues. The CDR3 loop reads CASSWALPYEQYF. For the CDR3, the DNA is TGTGCCAGCAGTTGGGCCCTCCCCTACGAGCAGTACTTC.